The entry below describes one T cell receptor (beta chain). What it recognizes is unknown. The record originates from a study of cytomegalovirus exposure and HLA in healthy donors. As for the study in general: About 200 million T cells yielded approximately 100 million unique TCR beta sequences, as an earlier analysis found.

Points from the study as a whole: A later analysis reportedly found fewer N-insertions in an Asian-associated ancestry cluster than the approximately 700-donor mean. Reported results showed that the classifier diagnosed cytomegalovirus status with high specificity and sensitivity. Trimming of TCR beta V- and J-genes showed a link, identified in a later analysis, to a missense DCLRE1C variant.

Vbeta (60) and Jbeta (13) primers were used in the PCR. TCRdb keeps only in-frame clones here, not all; method: immunoSEQ multiplex PCR. The sample includes 100,000 to 150,000 clones, about 78% of them seen just once. Trimming shortened V by 0 bases and J by 1 base, and 4 bases separated the two germline ends. CDR1 is SGHDN and CDR2 is FVKESK in the germline V gene. The CDR3 length is 13 residues. This chain uses TRBV14 with TRBJ2-7; D uncertain. The clonotype was recovered from a female donor in good health and CMV-seronegative. Sequencing was done on a sample of PBMCs. CDR3 sequence: CASSQDVSYEQYF. As DNA, the CDR3 is TGTGCCAGCAGCCAAGATGTATCCTACGAGCAGTACTTC. The variable domain in full, completed from reference TRBV14 and TRBJ2-7, reads EAGVTQFPSHSVIEKGQTVTLRCDPISGHDNLYWYRRVMGKEIKFLLHFVKESKQDESGMPNNRFLAERTGGTYSTLKVQPAELEDSGVYFCASSQDVSYEQYFGPGTRLTVT.